The TCR beta chain described here comes from a study of T cells after yellow fever vaccination. This clonotype appeared a few times. Its target is not known. V lost 3 bases and J 9 bases, leaving 12 bases between the germline ends. The CDR3 is 13 residues long. Study results and limitations: Clones that expanded after primary vaccination mostly reappeared after the booster (96% CD4, 80% to 90% CD8).

MiXCR, applied by TCRdb to the 5' RACE reads, yields one record per CDR3 protein. Of almost 600,000 distinct CDR3 sequences in the sample, about 13% were seen once. The material sequenced was PBMCs, taken on the day of the yellow fever booster vaccination. The sequence was obtained from a man aged 30 to 39 who received the YFV17D yellow fever vaccine. The chain joins TRBV12-3 or TRBV12-4 to TRBJ1-3, with D possibly being TRBD1 (6 bases). This CDR3 is CASSLNRAGTIYF. CDR3 nucleotide sequence: TGTGCCAGCAGTTTGAACAGGGCCGGCACCATATATTTT.